The 21 T cell receptor beta chains listed next were all sequenced from one sample in a study of PD-L1 blockade in urothelial cancer. Assay: immunoSEQ multiplex PCR; the TCRdb copy retains only in-frame clones and omits some. The repertoire consists of 120,000 or so clones, with around 88% occurring once and the leading ten covering 2% to 2.5%. Time point in this sample: peripheral blood 6 weeks after treatment start. The material was PBMCs, obtained around atezolizumab (anti-PD-L1) treatment. Receptor source: a man aged 45-60 years with urothelial cancer.

The J gene is TRBJ2-7, the V gene TRBV6-5, with 9 nucleotides matching TRBD2. With 3 bases clipped from V and 0 bases from J, the junction kept 0 bases outside the gene matches. This CDR3 has 14 residues. Germline V gene lookup returns CDR1 MNHEY and CDR2 SVGAGI. The CDR3 region is CASSYSGSSYEQYF. Here the CDR3 DNA reads TGTGCCAGCAGTTATAGCGGGAGCTCCTACGAGCAGTACTTC.

This clone was found many times. The genes are TRBV29-1 and TRBJ1-3; 7 bases agree with TRBD1. Germline CDR1 and CDR2: SQVTM and ANQGSEA. Germline trimming cut 2 bases from V and 3 bases from J; bases unmatched to any gene: 7. The CDR3 contains 15 residues. CDR3 coding DNA: TGCAGCGTTGAACAGAAGGGGGCGCGTGGAAACACCATATATTTT. Its translation is CSVEQKGARGNTIYF.

This chain uses TRBV5-1 with TRBJ2-2, with D unclear. The V end was cut by 7 bases, the J end by 0 bases, with 10 bases between. CDR1 and CDR2 from the germline V gene are SGHRS and YFSETQ. The CDR3 is 14 residues long. Written as DNA, the CDR3 is TGCGCCAGCGGCCGCTCGCCGAACACCGGGGAGCTGTTTTTT. Translation gives CASGRSPNTGELFF. Full variable domain (missing parts from reference TRBV5-1 and TRBJ2-2): KAGVTQTPRYLIKTRGQQVTLSCSPISGHRSVSWYQQTPGQGLQFLFEYFSETQRNKGNFPGRFSGRQFSNSRSEMNVSTLELGDSALYLCASGRSPNTGELFFGEGSRLTVL.

The CDR3 bases are TGTGCCAGCTCCACAGATAGCAATCAGCCCCAGCATTTT. Translated: CASSTDSNQPQHF. The chain recombines TRBV18 with TRBJ1-5; the D is unclear. This CDR3 spans 13 amino acids. Germline CDR1 is KGHSH and CDR2 is LQKENI. Trimming pared 6 bases from V and 0 bases from J, leaving 6 bases between. Supplemented by reference TRBV18 and TRBJ1-5, the full variable domain reads NAGVMQNPRHLVRRRGQEARLRCSPMKGHSHVYWYRQLPEEGLKFMVYLQKENIIDESGMPKERFSAEFPKEGPSILRIQQVVRGDSAAYFCASSTDSNQPQHFGDGTRLSIL.

Written as DNA, the CDR3 is TGTGCCAGCAGTTTCGCGCAGGCTAGCGGAATCAATGAGCAGTTCTTC. Translating gives CASSFAQASGINEQFF. The chain carries TRBV27 and TRBJ2-1, with 7 bases identical to TRBD2. The CDR3 has 16 residues. The V segment lost 3 bases and the J segment 6 bases; nucleotides outside the gene matches: 11. The germline CDR1 and CDR2 sequences are MNHEY and SMNVEV (reference sequence).

The J gene is TRBJ1-2, the V gene TRBV28; 7 bases line up with TRBD1. Germline V gene sequence: CDR1 MDHEN, CDR2 SYDVKM. Losses at the gene ends were 6 bases for V and 7 bases for J; bases not matched to a gene: 11. The CDR3 length is 14 residues. For the CDR3, the DNA is TGTGCCAGCAGGGCACCGGGACAGATTACTGGCTACACCTTC. This gives the protein CASRAPGQITGYTF.

The chain is built from TRBV9 and TRBJ2-3; 11 positions agree with TRBD1. Germline lookup yields CDR1 SGDLS and CDR2 YYNGEE. The CDR3 runs 18 residues. V lost 3 bases and J lost 3; bases outside the gene matches: 12. The CDR3 DNA sequence: TGTGCCAGCAGCGCGCTGGGACAGGGGGGTTTGCGGACAGATACGCAGTATTTT. Protein sequence: CASSALGQGGLRTDTQYF.

V and J are TRBV15 and TRBJ1-4; D is uncertain. CDR1 is LNHNV, CDR2 YYDKDF, per germline (reference sequence). The CDR3 length is 13 residues. The V and J ends lost 1 base and 5 bases respectively, with 5 bases between them. CDR3 bases: TGTGCCACCAGCAGAGTACGGAATGAAAAACTGTTTTTT. Amino acid sequence: CATSRVRNEKLFF.

The chain carries TRBV5-1 and TRBJ2-7, with 9 bases aligning to TRBD2. This CDR3 is 15 amino acids long. Trimming cost V 1 base and J 3 bases; bases outside gene matches: 5. CDR1 and CDR2 (germline): SGHRS, YFSETQ. The CDR3 DNA reads as TGCGCCAGCAGCTTGATAAGCGGGGGGAACTACGAGCAGTACTTC. Residues: CASSLISGGNYEQYF. The full variable domain, completed using reference TRBV5-1 and TRBJ2-7, is KAGVTQTPRYLIKTRGQQVTLSCSPISGHRSVSWYQQTPGQGLQFLFEYFSETQRNKGNFPGRFSGRQFSNSRSEMNVSTLELGDSALYLCASSLISGGNYEQYFGPGTRLTVT.

The rearrangement joins TRBV5-1 to TRBJ2-1; D might be TRBD2 (6 bases). The CDR3 runs to 15 residues. V lost 0 bases and J lost 2, with 9 bases in between. The V gene's germline CDR1 is SGHRS and CDR2 YFSETQ. The CDR3 is CASSLASGAYNEQFF. The CDR3 nucleotides read TGCGCCAGCAGCTTGGCTTCGGGAGCCTACAATGAGCAGTTCTTC. The whole variable domain, filled in from reference TRBV5-1 and TRBJ2-1, reads KAGVTQTPRYLIKTRGQQVTLSCSPISGHRSVSWYQQTPGQGLQFLFEYFSETQRNKGNFPGRFSGRQFSNSRSEMNVSTLELGDSALYLCASSLASGAYNEQFFGPGTRLTVL.

This clone was seen a handful of times. This chain joins TRBV28 and TRBJ2-6, with a tentative D call TRBD2 (6 bases). CDR1 is MDHEN, CDR2 SYDVKM, per germline. The CDR3 contains 15 residues. With 7 bases removed from V and 0 bases from J, the gap between germline ends came to 10 bases. This chain's CDR3 is CASTYGGSGANVLTF. The CDR3 nucleotides read TGTGCCAGCACTTACGGGGGCTCTGGGGCCAACGTCCTGACTTTC.

V and J are TRBV11-2 and TRBJ2-5; 8 nucleotides match TRBD2. Trimming removed 5 bases from V and 5 bases from J; junction bases left unmatched: 4. CDR1 and CDR2 from the germline V gene are SGHAT and FQNNGV. This CDR3 has 13 amino acids. DNA for the CDR3: TGTGCCAGCAGCCCCCAGCGGGGGGAGACCCAGTACTTC. Translation gives CASSPQRGETQYF.

The chain employs TRBV18 and TRBJ2-1, with unresolved D. The V end was cut by 1 base, the J end by 7 bases, with 20 bases between. The CDR3 extends over 17 amino acids. Germline values: CDR1 KGHSH, CDR2 LQKENI. DNA of the CDR3: TGTGCCAGCTCACCACTTATCATACAGTCTTCCGTTAATGAGCAGTTCTTC. Protein: CASSPLIIQSSVNEQFF.

The chain has TRBV10-2 and TRBJ2-1; D is unresolved. This CDR3 region has 11 residues. V was cut by 7 bases and J by 3 bases, with 4 bases left in between. The germline V gene encodes CDR1 WSHSY and CDR2 SAAADI. The CDR3 nucleotides read TGCGCCAGCAACTACTACAATGAGCAGTTCTTC. This sequence encodes CASNYYNEQFF.

The V and J genes are TRBV9 and TRBJ2-7; 10 bases are a match to TRBD1. Germline values: CDR1 SGDLS, CDR2 YYNGEE. V gave up 3 bases and J gave up 3 bases; unmatched junction bases: 6. This CDR3 is 15 amino acids long. The CDR3 reads CASSEETGGLYEQYF. In nucleotides, the CDR3 is TGTGCCAGCAGCGAAGAGACAGGGGGCCTCTACGAGCAGTACTTC.

V usage is TRBV5-1 and J usage is TRBJ2-3, with TRBD1 as a possible D gene (6 bases). The CDR3 length is 15 residues. Trimming pared 3 bases from V and 3 bases from J, leaving 14 bases between. CDR1 SGHRS and CDR2 YFSETQ come from the germline V gene. Here the CDR3 reads CASSWQGSGTDTQYF. In DNA, the CDR3 is TGCGCCAGCAGCTGGCAGGGGAGTGGGACAGATACGCAGTATTTT.

V usage is TRBV7-9 and J usage is TRBJ2-1; 8 bases are a match to TRBD2. CDR1 is SEHNR and CDR2 is FQNEAQ in the germline V gene (reference sequence). This CDR3 spans 16 amino acids. V lost 8 bases and J lost 5; bases outside the gene matches: 14. CDR3 amino acids: CASHDSGTRVHNEQFF. The DNA of the CDR3 is TGTGCCAGCCACGACTCCGGGACTAGGGTCCACAATGAGCAGTTCTTC.

The chain recombines TRBV7-2 with TRBJ2-3, with D unresolved. The CDR3 extends over 13 amino acids. The V end was cut by 5 bases, the J end by 4 bases, with 10 bases between. Germline lookup yields CDR1 SGHTA and CDR2 FQGNSA. The CDR3 sequence is CASSTSTADTQYF. CDR3 coding DNA: TGTGCCAGCAGCACATCGACTGCAGATACGCAGTATTTT.

In DNA, the CDR3 is TGTGCCAGCTCACCGGGTCGGGACACAGATACGCAGTATTTT. This translates into CASSPGRDTDTQYF. The genes are TRBV18 and TRBJ2-3; tentatively, D is TRBD2 (5 bases). This CDR3 spans 14 amino acids. Per germline, CDR1 KGHSH and CDR2 LQKENI. Trimming left V 3 bases short and J 2 bases short, with 9 bases between.

This chain joins TRBV5-4 and TRBJ2-1; D not resolved. The CDR3 is 14 residues long. Per the germline V gene, CDR1 is SGHNT and CDR2 is YYREEE (reference sequence). The V and J ends lost 5 bases and 7 bases respectively, with 16 bases between them. Written as DNA, the CDR3 is TGTGCCAGCAGTCTCCCCTTAGGAGTTAATGAGCAGTTCTTC. Amino acids: CASSLPLGVNEQFF. The full variable domain, completed using reference TRBV5-4 and TRBJ2-1, is ETGVTQSPTHLIKTRGQQVTLRCSSQSGHNTVSWYQQALGQGPQFIFQYYREEENGRGNFPPRFSGLQFPNYSSELNVNALELDDSALYLCASSLPLGVNEQFFGPGTRLTVL.

The chain is built from TRBV6-5 and TRBJ1-6; no reliable D call. This CDR3 spans 15 amino acids. Trimming took 0 bases from V and 0 from J, leaving 3 bases between them. Per germline, CDR1 MNHEY and CDR2 SVGAGI. Written as DNA, the CDR3 is TGTGCCAGCAGTTACTCCAGCTCCTATAATTCACCCCTCCACTTT. Amino acid sequence: CASSYSSSYNSPLHF.